The source of this T cell receptor (beta chain) is a study of cytomegalovirus exposure and HLA in healthy donors. Primers included in the PCR were 60 Vbeta and 13 Jbeta primers. Profiled with immunoSEQ multiplex PCR; TCRdb holds only in-frame clones, not every one. The repertoire includes 230,000 or so clones, 80% to 95% of them detected once, and about 1.5% sits in the top ten. With respect to this clone: What it recognizes is unknown.

The CDR3 spans 15 residues. Trimming took 2 bases from V and 5 from J; bases not matched to a gene: 5. From germline, CDR1 is SGHRS and CDR2 YFSETQ. General study results and limits: In a later analysis, TCR beta V- and J-gene trimming showed a link to a missense DCLRE1C variant. Later analysis showed TCR association rates varying by HLA locus, highest for DRB1 and lowest for HLA-C. According to an earlier analysis, most TCR beta V segments yielded productive rearrangements about 87% or about 30% of the time.

Donors counted as nominally healthy when sampled, yet unrecorded immune exposures were likely. The sequenced sample consisted of PBMCs. The chain employs TRBV5-1 and TRBJ2-5, with 11 bases matching TRBD2. The sequence was collected from a girl aged 2 to 9 in good health and CMV-seronegative. The CDR3 loop reads CASSFSGGAGETQYF. CDR3 DNA sequence: TGCGCCAGCAGCTTTAGCGGGGGGGCCGGTGAGACCCAGTACTTC. Filled out from reference TRBV5-1 and TRBJ2-5, the complete variable domain reads KAGVTQTPRYLIKTRGQQVTLSCSPISGHRSVSWYQQTPGQGLQFLFEYFSETQRNKGNFPGRFSGRQFSNSRSEMNVSTLELGDSALYLCASSFSGGAGETQYFGPGTRLLVL.